The 30 T cell receptor beta chains below were found in one sample sequenced in a study of T cells in Graves' hyperthyroidism and ophthalmopathy. Amplification of TCR beta CDR3 regions used RNA as the template. Carried out on the TCR CDR3, a first-round RT-PCR used the HTBI primer set. TCRdb independently ran MiXCR on the multiplex PCR reads; one entry per CDR3 protein. Here the sample spans roughly 570,000 distinct CDR3 sequences, around 14% being singletons. Input material: blood. The receptors were gathered from a woman aged 30 to 39 with Graves' hyperthyroidism.

This clonotype was observed a handful of times. The rearrangement joins TRBV11-2 to TRBJ2-3; D uncertain. V lost 1 base, J lost 2 bases, and 7 bases lay in between. The germline V gene encodes CDR1 SGHAT and CDR2 FQNNGV. This CDR3 spans 14 amino acids. Written as DNA, the CDR3 is TGTGCCAGCAGCTTAGCCGCACTCACAGATACGCAGTATTTT. Its translation is CASSLAALTDTQYF.

The chain has TRBV28 and TRBJ1-6, with 9 bases that match TRBD1. CDR1 is MDHEN and CDR2 is SYDVKM in the germline V gene. The CDR3 length is 13 residues. With V trimmed by 10 bases and J by 9 bases, 7 bases remained unmatched. DNA for the CDR3: TGTGCCACTGACGGACAGGGGAGTTCACCCCTCCACTTT. Its translation: CATDGQGSSPLHF.

This clonotype occurred many times. This sequence joins TRBV30 and TRBJ2-1; D might be TRBD1 (5 bases). V shed 3 bases and J shed 8 bases, with 8 bases lying between them. The CDR3 contains 11 residues. Looked up from germline, CDR1 is GTSNPN and CDR2 is SVGIG (reference sequence). DNA for the CDR3: TGTGCCTGGAGGGTCAGGGATGAGCAGTTCTTC. Amino acids: CAWRVRDEQFF.

J is TRBJ2-7 and V is TRBV20-1, with D perhaps being TRBD1 or TRBD2 (5 bases each). Trimming removed 0 bases from V and 4 bases from J, with 13 bases in between. This CDR3 region has 14 residues. CDR1 is DFQATT and CDR2 is SNEGSKA in the germline V gene (reference sequence). The chain's CDR3 is CSAREGEPSYEQYF. The CDR3 coding sequence is TGCAGTGCTAGAGAGGGGGAACCTTCTTACGAGCAGTACTTC.

This clonotype was observed at least ten times. The chain employs TRBV27 and TRBJ1-1, with a weak D call TRBD1 (6 bases). The CDR3 consists of 16 residues. V shed 6 bases and J shed 0 bases, with 17 bases lying between them. CDR1 and CDR2 from the germline V gene are MNHEY and SMNVEV (reference sequence). CDR3 loop: CASSPGQSYMNTEAFF. Here the CDR3 DNA reads TGTGCCAGCAGCCCTGGACAGAGTTACATGAACACTGAAGCTTTCTTT.

This clonotype was observed at least ten times. The chain uses TRBV27 and TRBJ1-6; D possibly corresponds to TRBD1 (6 bases). With 4 bases removed from V and 5 bases from J, the gap between germline ends came to 9 bases. The V gene's germline CDR1 is MNHEY and CDR2 SMNVEV (reference sequence). CDR3 size: 14 residues. Here the CDR3 reads CASSWAGDNSPLHF. The CDR3 region has the DNA TGTGCCAGCAGTTGGGCAGGGGATAATTCACCCCTCCACTTT.

With respect to this clonotype: Compared with germline, one end of the junction differs, possibly owing to a read error. J is TRBJ1-5 and V is TRBV27; a possible D gene is TRBD1 (6 bases). Germline V gives CDR1 MNHEY, CDR2 SMNVEV (reference sequence). The CDR3 contains 14 residues. The DNA of the CDR3 is TGTGCCGGCAGTTTGGGGGGGGCCAAACAGCCCCAGCATTTT. This encodes CAGSLGGAKQPQHF.

This clonotype showed up many times. The chain recombines TRBV20-1 with TRBJ2-7, with D possibly TRBD1 on 6 matching bases. CDR1 DFQATT and CDR2 SNEGSKA come from the germline V gene (reference sequence). V lost 4 bases, J lost 0 bases, and 16 bases lay in between. This CDR3 region has 15 residues. The CDR3 DNA sequence: TGCAGTGCTATGGGACCGGACAGTTTCTCCTACGAGCAGTACTTC. Amino acids: CSAMGPDSFSYEQYF.

Ten or more counts support this clonotype. V is TRBV9 and J is TRBJ1-2; D uncertain. CDR3 length equals 14 residues. CDR1 is SGDLS, CDR2 YYNGEE, per germline. Trimming took off 4 bases at V and 7 bases at J, with 17 bases between the two ends. CDR3 bases: TGTGCCAGCAGCCTTGCTCCGGGGTGGCGTGGCTACACCTTC. Its translation is CASSLAPGWRGYTF.

This clonotype was picked up many times. The V and J genes are TRBV3-1 and TRBJ2-1; 11 bases are a match to TRBD1. V dropped 4 bases and J dropped 6; count of bases not matched to a gene: 8. CDR1 is LGHDT, CDR2 YNNKEL, per germline (reference sequence). This CDR3 has 16 amino acids. Written as DNA, the CDR3 is TGTGCCAGCAGCCGGGACAGGGGGGAGTTAGGCAATGAGCAGTTCTTC. It specifies CASSRDRGELGNEQFF.

This clonotype was counted many times. The rearrangement links TRBV11-2 to TRBJ2-7, with no clear D. The length of the CDR3 is 15 residues. V lost 4 bases and J 2 bases, leaving 15 bases between the germline ends. Germline V CDR1 and CDR2: SGHAT, FQNNGV. CDR3 DNA: TGTGCCAGCAGCTCAGCACCCAAAACGCCCTACGAGCAGTACTTC. This sequence encodes CASSSAPKTPYEQYF.

In this sample, this clonotype turned up a few times. The chain links TRBV6-1 to TRBJ1-4, with TRBD1 as a possible D gene (6 bases). V was shortened by 5 bases and J by 0 bases, with 19 bases between the two germline ends. Germline values: CDR1 MNHNS, CDR2 SASEGT. This CDR3 comprises 18 residues. CDR3 bases: TGTGCCAGCAGTTATCTAGGACAGAGATCTACAACTAATGAAAAACTGTTTTTT. Protein sequence: CASSYLGQRSTTNEKLFF.

This clonotype appeared many times. V gene TRBV6-1 combines with J gene TRBJ1-5; no definite D call. Germline V lookup: CDR1 MNHNS, CDR2 SASEGT. The CDR3 sequence is 17 residues long. V shed 0 bases and J shed 1 base, with 13 bases lying between them. The CDR3 DNA reads as TGTGCCAGCAGTGAAGCTTTGCACAGTTTGAGCAATCAGCCCCAGCATTTT. This sequence encodes CASSEALHSLSNQPQHF.

The sample holds a few counts of this clonotype. The chain has TRBV30 and TRBJ1-5, with TRBD1 identical over 8 bases. CDR1 and CDR2 from the germline V gene are GTSNPN and SVGIG (reference sequence). CDR3 length: 15 residues. V was clipped by 2 bases and J by 0 bases; unmatched bases: 3. The CDR3 loop is CAWSPDRASNQPQHF. DNA for the CDR3: TGTGCCTGGAGTCCGGACAGGGCTAGCAATCAGCCCCAGCATTTT.

This clonotype was seen more than once but under ten times. The chain is built from TRBV20-1 and TRBJ2-2; 8 nucleotides align to TRBD1. Per germline, CDR1 DFQATT and CDR2 SNEGSKA (reference sequence). The CDR3 extends over 12 amino acids. V shed 7 bases and J 6 bases; nucleotides not matched to a gene: 4. Here the CDR3 DNA reads TGCAGTGGCAGGGGGCCCGCCGGGGAGCTGTTTTTT. Its protein is CSGRGPAGELFF.

This clonotype was counted many times. V and J are TRBV7-2 and TRBJ2-6; a weak D match, TRBD2 (7 bases). Trimming stripped 1 base from V and 4 bases from J, with 11 bases between. Looked up from germline, CDR1 is SGHTA and CDR2 is FQGNSA. The CDR3 runs to 16 residues. CDR3 amino acids: CASSLVRGPGANVLTF. The CDR3 nucleotides are TGTGCCAGCAGCTTAGTGCGGGGGCCCGGGGCCAACGTCCTGACTTTC.

The rearrangement links TRBV6-1 to TRBJ2-1; 9 bases align to TRBD2. CDR1 and CDR2 from the germline V gene are MNHNS and SASEGT. J gave up 8 bases and V 5 bases, and 13 bases lay outside the gene matches. The CDR3 covers 16 residues. CDR3 sequence (DNA): TGTGCCAGCAGTTCCCGGTTAGCGGGAGAGAGGGATGAGCAGTTCTTC. Translated, it gives CASSSRLAGERDEQFF.

This clonotype was detected a few times. V gene TRBV7-3 combines with J gene TRBJ2-2, with D hard to call. Germline CDR1 and CDR2: SGHTA and FQGTGA. The length of the CDR3 is 14 residues. The V gene lost 1 base and the J gene lost 5 bases, with 8 bases spanning the gap. The CDR3 region has the DNA TGTGCCAGCAGCTTAATAGTTGGGACCGGGGAGCTGTTTTTT. Encoded protein: CASSLIVGTGELFF.

This clonotype was seen more than once but under ten times. The rearrangement links TRBV6-5 to TRBJ2-3, with unresolved D. The germline V gene has CDR1 MNHEY and CDR2 SVGAGI. The CDR3 runs to 13 residues. The V and J ends lost 2 bases and 4 bases respectively, with 7 bases between them. CDR3 residues: CASSYTPSDTQYF. The CDR3 DNA is TGTGCCAGCAGTTACACCCCCTCAGATACGCAGTATTTT.

The chain is built from TRBV2 and TRBJ1-6; D not resolved. The V gene lost 4 bases and the J gene lost 10 bases, with 14 bases spanning the gap. CDR1 and CDR2 (germline): SNHLY, FYNNEI. This CDR3 spans 14 amino acids. CDR3 coding DNA: TGTGCCAGCAGTGTAGTCAGTCGAGGCTCACCCCTCCACTTT. It translates to CASSVVSRGSPLHF.

This clonotype showed up just a few times. The CDR3 DNA sequence: TGTGCCACCGCCTTGGGGGCGACCGCTCCCTACGAGCAGTACTTC. This codes for CATALGATAPYEQYF. The V gene is TRBV19, the J gene TRBJ2-7, with D possibly matching TRBD1 (6 bases). The CDR3 has 15 amino acids. Between the trimmed V and J ends, which lost 10 bases and 2 bases, there was a span of 21 bases. CDR1 and CDR2 (germline): LNHDA, SQIVND (reference sequence).

A note on this clonotype: A much larger clone is a single base away; this may be a read error. This rearrangement joins TRBV7-2 to TRBJ1-2, with D hard to call. The CDR3 consists of 17 residues. The V gene lost 4 bases and the J gene lost 7 bases, with 25 bases spanning the gap. Germline values: CDR1 SGHTA, CDR2 FQGNSA. CDR3 coding DNA: TGTGCCAGCAGCTACCTATTCACGGCAGAAAGGGTGTCTGGCTACACCTTC. Translating it yields CASSYLFTAERVSGYTF.

This clonotype was counted a few times. The CDR3 sequence is CASSESGTSGYNEQFF. CDR3 nucleotides: TGCGCCAGCAGTGAGTCGGGGACTAGCGGTTACAATGAGCAGTTCTTC. The rearrangement links TRBV10-1 to TRBJ2-1, with TRBD2 matching 11 bases. Germline V CDR1 and CDR2: WNHNN, SYGVQD (reference sequence). The trim removed 0 bases at V and 4 bases at J, leaving 2 bases unmatched. The CDR3 extends over 16 amino acids.

This clonotype was detected a few times. J is TRBJ2-2 and V is TRBV14; a weak D match, TRBD2 (5 bases). The CDR3 spans 19 residues. Germline assignment: CDR1 SGHDN and CDR2 FVKESK. V was pared by 3 bases and J by 0 bases, with 20 bases between. CDR3 bases: TGTGCCAGCAGCCACCACCCATTGGGAGACACCGCGAACACCGGGGAGCTGTTTTTT. Protein sequence: CASSHHPLGDTANTGELFF.

The chain joins TRBV27 to TRBJ2-1, with 11 bases aligning to TRBD2. V dropped 5 bases and J dropped 6; count of bases not matched to a gene: 6. The CDR3 totals 15 residues. Germline V gene data show CDR1 as MNHEY and CDR2 as SMNVEV (reference sequence). CDR3 amino acids: CASSQLAGALNEQFF. In DNA, the CDR3 is TGTGCCAGCAGTCAACTAGCGGGAGCTCTCAATGAGCAGTTCTTC.

This clonotype turned up a few times. The rearrangement links TRBV6-5 to TRBJ2-7; possible D gene TRBD1, 5 bases. Trimming took 0 bases from V and 1 from J, leaving 10 bases between them. The germline CDR1 and CDR2 sequences are MNHEY and SVGAGI. The CDR3 has 15 amino acids. CDR3 in DNA: TGTGCCAGCAGTTACTCCAGGGTTGATTCCTACGAGCAGTACTTC. Amino acids: CASSYSRVDSYEQYF.

In this sample, this clonotype turned up many times. The chain couples TRBV11-2 to TRBJ2-1, with D possibly called TRBD1 or TRBD2 (5 bases each). Trimming cost V 6 bases and J 7 bases, with 22 bases left between them. Germline V CDR1 and CDR2: SGHAT, FQNNGV. The CDR3 spans 16 residues. CDR3 protein: CASRSIRAPSGNEQFF. CDR3 sequence (DNA): TGTGCCAGCAGATCGATCAGGGCGCCCTCGGGGAATGAGCAGTTCTTC.

This clonotype was counted a few times. V gene TRBV29-1 combines with J gene TRBJ2-1; 9 nucleotides match TRBD1. Germline CDR1 SQVTM, CDR2 ANQGSEA. CDR3 length: 15 residues. The J segment lost 7 bases and the V segment lost 4 bases, leaving 11 bases of the junction unmatched. CDR3 amino acids: CSVGVPRTGVNEQFF. The CDR3 DNA reads TGCAGCGTTGGAGTGCCACGGACAGGGGTAAATGAGCAGTTCTTC.

This chain connects TRBV12-3 or TRBV12-4 to TRBJ1-2, with D unclear. This CDR3 is built from 14 residues. V was shortened by 3 bases and J by 0 bases, with 8 bases between the two germline ends. Here the CDR3 reads CASSLDPTNYGYTF. The CDR3 DNA reads TGTGCCAGCAGTTTGGACCCCACTAACTATGGCTACACCTTC.

Ten or more counts support this clonotype. V and J are TRBV7-2 and TRBJ2-1, with TRBD2 matching 11 bases. The CDR3 has 16 residues. Germline CDR1 is SGHTA and CDR2 is FQGNSA. The V gene end was trimmed by 4 bases and the J gene end by 3 bases; junction bases not matched to a gene: 5. This CDR3 reads CASSWVTSGVYNEQFF. CDR3 nucleotides: TGTGCCAGCAGCTGGGTGACTAGCGGGGTCTACAATGAGCAGTTCTTC.